This T cell receptor beta chain was identified during a study of blood T cell repertoires in COVID-19. Study at large: Whether acute or convalescent, the COVID-19 samples came from the United States, Italy and Spain.

CDR3 size: 14 residues. V shed 4 bases and J 8 bases; nucleotides not matched to a gene: 8. The data were produced by immunoSEQ multiplex PCR, yet TCRdb's version contains in-frame clones alone and is incomplete. The sample has around 190,000 clones, approximately 82% seen once; the top ten hold less than 15%. V is TRBV6-7 and J is TRBJ2-1; 7 nucleotides match TRBD1. TRBV6-7 is labeled an ORF, and its function is uncertain. The sequence was obtained from a human donor in a cohort sampled during active COVID-19. The sample taken for sequencing was peripheral blood. The chain's CDR3 is CASSSKRQGDEQFF. The CDR3 region has the DNA TGTGCCAGCAGTTCGAAAAGACAGGGTGATGAGCAGTTCTTC.